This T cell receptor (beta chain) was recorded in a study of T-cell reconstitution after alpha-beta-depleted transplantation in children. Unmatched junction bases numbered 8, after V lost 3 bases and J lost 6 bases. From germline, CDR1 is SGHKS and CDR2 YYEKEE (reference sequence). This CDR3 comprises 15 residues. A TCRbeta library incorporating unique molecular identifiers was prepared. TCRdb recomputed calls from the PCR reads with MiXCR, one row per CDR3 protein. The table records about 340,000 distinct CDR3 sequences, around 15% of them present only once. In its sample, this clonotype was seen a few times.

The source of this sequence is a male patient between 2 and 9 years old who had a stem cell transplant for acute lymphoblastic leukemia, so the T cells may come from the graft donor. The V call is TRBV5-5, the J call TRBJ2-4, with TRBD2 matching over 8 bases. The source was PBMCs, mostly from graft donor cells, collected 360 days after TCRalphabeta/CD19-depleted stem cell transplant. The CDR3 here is CASSSSGSSGNIQYF. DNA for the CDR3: TGTGCCAGCAGCTCAAGCGGGAGTTCCGGAAACATTCAGTACTTC. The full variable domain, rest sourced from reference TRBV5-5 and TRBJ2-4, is DAGVTQSPTHLIKTRGQQVTLRCSPISGHKSVSWYQQVLGQGPQFIFQYYEKEERGRGNFPDRFSARQFPNYSSELNVNALLLGDSALYLCASSSSGSSGNIQYFGAGTRLSVL.